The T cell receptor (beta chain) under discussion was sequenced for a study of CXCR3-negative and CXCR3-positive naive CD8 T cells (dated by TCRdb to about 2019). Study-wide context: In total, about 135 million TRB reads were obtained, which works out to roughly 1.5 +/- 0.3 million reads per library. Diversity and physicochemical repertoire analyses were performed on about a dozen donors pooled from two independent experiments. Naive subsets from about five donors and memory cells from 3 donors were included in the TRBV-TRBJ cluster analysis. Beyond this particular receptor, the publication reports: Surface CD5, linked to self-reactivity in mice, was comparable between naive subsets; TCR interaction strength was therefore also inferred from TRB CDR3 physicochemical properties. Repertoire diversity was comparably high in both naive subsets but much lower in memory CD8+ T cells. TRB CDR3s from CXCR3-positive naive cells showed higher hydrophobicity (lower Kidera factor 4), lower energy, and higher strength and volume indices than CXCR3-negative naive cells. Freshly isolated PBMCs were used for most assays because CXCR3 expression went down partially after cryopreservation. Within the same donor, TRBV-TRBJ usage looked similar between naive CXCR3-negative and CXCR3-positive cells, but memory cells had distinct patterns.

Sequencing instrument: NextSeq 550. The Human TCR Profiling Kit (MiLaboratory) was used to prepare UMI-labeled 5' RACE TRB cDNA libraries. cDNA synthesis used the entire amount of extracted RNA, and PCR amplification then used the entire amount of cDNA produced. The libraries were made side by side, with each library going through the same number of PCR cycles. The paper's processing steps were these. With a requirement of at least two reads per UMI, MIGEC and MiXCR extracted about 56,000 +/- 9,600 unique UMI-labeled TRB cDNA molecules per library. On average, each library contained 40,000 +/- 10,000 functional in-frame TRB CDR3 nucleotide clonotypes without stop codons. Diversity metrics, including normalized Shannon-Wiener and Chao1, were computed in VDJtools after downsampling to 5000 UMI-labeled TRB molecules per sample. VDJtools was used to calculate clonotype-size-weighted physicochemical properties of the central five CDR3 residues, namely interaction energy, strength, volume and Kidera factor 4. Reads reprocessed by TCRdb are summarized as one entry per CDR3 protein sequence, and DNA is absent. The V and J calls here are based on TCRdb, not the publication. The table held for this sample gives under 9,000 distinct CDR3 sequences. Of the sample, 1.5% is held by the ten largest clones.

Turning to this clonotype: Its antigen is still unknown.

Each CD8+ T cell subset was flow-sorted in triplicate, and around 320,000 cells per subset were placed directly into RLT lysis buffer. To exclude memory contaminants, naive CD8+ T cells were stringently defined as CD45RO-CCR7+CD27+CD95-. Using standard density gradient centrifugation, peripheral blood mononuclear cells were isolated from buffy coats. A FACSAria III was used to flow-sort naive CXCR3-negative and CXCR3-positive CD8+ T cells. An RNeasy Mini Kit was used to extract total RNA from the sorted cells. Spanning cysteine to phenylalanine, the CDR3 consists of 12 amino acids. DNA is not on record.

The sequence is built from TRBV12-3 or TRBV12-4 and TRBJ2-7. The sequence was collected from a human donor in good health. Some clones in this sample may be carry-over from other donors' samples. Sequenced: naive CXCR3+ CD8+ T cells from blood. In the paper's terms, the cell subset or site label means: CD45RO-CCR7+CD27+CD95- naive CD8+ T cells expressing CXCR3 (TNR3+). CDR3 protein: CATTADGSEQYF.